One sample yielded the 6 T cell receptor beta chains listed below, sequenced in a study of T cell responses to AZD1222 COVID-19 vaccine. The method was immunoSEQ multiplex PCR; TCRdb's version includes in-frame clones alone and lacks a portion of them. The sample consists of some 130,000 clones, 70% to 90% of them appearing once. Sequenced material: peripheral blood, taken on day 0 of AZD1222 vaccination. The receptors here all came from an adult in good health.

This clone was detected only once. The CDR3 DNA sequence: TGTGCCAGCAGCTTAGCGGGAATTGATCCCAATGAGCAGTTCTTC. Protein sequence: CASSLAGIDPNEQFF. The chain couples TRBV7-3 to TRBJ2-1; perhaps TRBD2 as D (6 bases). Germline V gene lookup returns CDR1 SGHTA and CDR2 FQGTGA. V lost 2 bases, J lost 6 bases, and 14 bases lay in between. This CDR3 is 15 amino acids long.

This chain joins TRBV7-2 and TRBJ1-1, with D possibly matching TRBD1 (6 bases). From germline, CDR1 is SGHTA and CDR2 FQGNSA. V lost 2 bases and J lost 1, with 8 bases in between. The CDR3 has 14 residues. In nucleotides, the CDR3 is TGTGCCAGCAGCTTAACAGGGAAGAACACTGAAGCTTTCTTT. It is translated as CASSLTGKNTEAFF.

This chain uses TRBV11-3 with TRBJ2-1, with D unclear. V gave up 3 bases and J gave up 0 bases, with 6 bases separating them. This CDR3 has 14 residues. CDR1 is SGHNT and CDR2 is YENEEA in the germline V gene. The CDR3 is CASSFEISYNEQFF. CDR3 DNA sequence: TGTGCCAGCAGCTTCGAGATCTCCTACAATGAGCAGTTCTTC.

The chain links TRBV6-6 to TRBJ2-2, with TRBD2 matching 11 bases. Trimming took 6 bases from V and 7 from J; bases not matched to a gene: 7. The CDR3 spans 15 residues. The germline V gene encodes CDR1 MNHNY and CDR2 SVGAGI (reference sequence). The CDR3 loop is CASSPTSGIGGELFF. Written as DNA, the CDR3 is TGTGCCAGCAGCCCGACTAGCGGGATCGGCGGGGAGCTGTTTTTT.

The chain has TRBV4-2 and TRBJ2-3; 8 bases match TRBD1. This CDR3 region has 15 residues. V was pared by 4 bases and J by 5 bases, with 8 bases of the junction left unmatched. Per germline, CDR1 LGHNA and CDR2 YNFKEQ. The CDR3: CASSRTGQVEDTQYF. The DNA for the CDR3 is TGTGCCAGCAGCCGGACGGGACAGGTAGAAGATACGCAGTATTTT.

The chain links TRBV6-5 to TRBJ2-6, with D maybe TRBD1 (6 bases). The V end was cut by 7 bases, the J end by 0 bases, with 10 bases between. The CDR3 spans 15 residues. CDR1 and CDR2 (germline): MNHEY, SVGAGI. CDR3 sequence reads: CASNPTGSGANVLTF. In DNA, the CDR3 is TGTGCCAGCAACCCGACAGGCTCTGGGGCCAACGTCCTGACTTTC.